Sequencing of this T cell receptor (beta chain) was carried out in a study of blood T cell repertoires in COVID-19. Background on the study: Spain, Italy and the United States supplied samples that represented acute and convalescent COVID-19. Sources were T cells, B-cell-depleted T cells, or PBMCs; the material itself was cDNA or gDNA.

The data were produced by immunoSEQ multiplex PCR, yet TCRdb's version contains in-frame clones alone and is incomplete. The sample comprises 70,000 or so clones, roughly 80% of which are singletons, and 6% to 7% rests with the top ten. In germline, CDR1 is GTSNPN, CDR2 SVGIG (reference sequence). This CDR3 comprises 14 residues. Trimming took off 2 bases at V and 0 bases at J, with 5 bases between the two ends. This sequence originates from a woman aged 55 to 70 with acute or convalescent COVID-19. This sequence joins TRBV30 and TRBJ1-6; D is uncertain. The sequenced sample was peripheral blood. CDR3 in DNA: TGTGCCTGGAGTCTAAGCTCCTATAATTCACCCCTCCACTTT. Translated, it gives CAWSLSSYNSPLHF.